This passage covers 9 T cell receptor beta chains from one sample sequenced in a study of response to subunit inactivated influenza vaccine. TCRdb analysed the RT-PCR reads with MiXCR anew, one entry per CDR3 protein. Of roughly 500,000 distinct CDR3 sequences listed, under 30% are singletons. The data also belong to a second study, concerning T cells expressing NK-cell markers. This second study says: Template switching by 5'RACE with UMIs generated the TCR beta cDNA.

The sequenced sample was CD4+ T cells sorted from PBMCs, obtained roughly 13 days after vaccination. The receptors come from a man in his fifties or sixties who received an inactivated influenza vaccine.

The genes are TRBV20-1 and TRBJ2-7; D not resolved. The germline V and J ends were trimmed by 5 bases and 1 base, with 15 bases remaining between them. The germline V gene has CDR1 DFQATT and CDR2 SNEGSKA (reference sequence). The CDR3 sequence is 14 residues long. CDR3 DNA: TGCAGTGCTCTAGACCCGGGTCTATCCTACGAGCAGTACTTC. Its translation is CSALDPGLSYEQYF.

This clonotype was seen more than once but under ten times. The chain has TRBV5-1 and TRBJ2-5; no firm D call. Germline V gives CDR1 SGHRS, CDR2 YFSETQ. CDR3 length: 15 residues. V was shortened by 0 bases and J by 6 bases, with 15 bases between the two germline ends. The chain's CDR3 is CASSLGIGVQQTQYF. The CDR3 DNA reads TGCGCCAGCAGCTTGGGGATTGGAGTGCAACAGACCCAGTACTTC.

This clonotype has more than one count but fewer than ten. The V and J genes are TRBV7-9 and TRBJ2-2, with 8 bases that match TRBD1. There are 14 residues in the CDR3. Looked up from germline, CDR1 is SEHNR and CDR2 is FQNEAQ (reference sequence). V lost 8 bases, J lost 3 bases, and 5 bases stayed unmatched. CDR3 sequence (DNA): TGTGCCAGCCGCGACAGGGGATACACCGGGGAGCTGTTTTTT. This gives the protein CASRDRGYTGELFF.

The sample holds a few counts of this clonotype. CDR3 nucleotides: TGTGCCAGCAGTTACTCTGGGACAGGTAACTCTGGGGCCAACGTCCTGACTTTC. Its translation is CASSYSGTGNSGANVLTF. The chain combines TRBV6-5 with TRBJ2-6, with TRBD1 identical over 8 bases. The CDR3 sequence is 18 residues long. V shed 0 bases, J shed 0 bases, and the junction held 4 bases outside the gene matches. Germline CDR1 MNHEY, CDR2 SVGAGI.

This clonotype was seen a few times. The V gene is TRBV4-2, the J gene TRBJ2-1, with no clear D. The germline CDR1 and CDR2 sequences are LGHNA and YNFKEQ. The CDR3 is made up of 14 amino acids. V lost 0 bases to trimming and J lost 10 bases, with 13 bases between them. Written as DNA, the CDR3 is TGTGCCAGCAGCCAAGAAGGAACTAAGCAAGAGCAGTTCTTC. Residues: CASSQEGTKQEQFF.

The V and J genes are TRBV7-8 and TRBJ1-6; 9 nucleotides match TRBD1. J lost 9 bases, V lost 5 bases, and 8 bases had no gene match. CDR1 SGHVS and CDR2 FQNEAQ come from the germline V gene. There are 15 residues in the CDR3. The CDR3 spells CASSQGGTGFSPLHF. CDR3 coding DNA: TGTGCCAGCAGCCAAGGCGGGACAGGGTTTTCACCCCTCCACTTT.

The chain has TRBV2 and TRBJ2-1; 11 bases map to TRBD2. Germline V gene sequence: CDR1 SNHLY, CDR2 FYNNEI. CDR3 length: 15 residues. V trimming: 5 bases; J trimming: 8 bases; junction bases outside the gene matches: 8. The CDR3 is CASSMRLAGMYEQFF. CDR3 bases: TGTGCCAGCAGTATGAGACTAGCGGGAATGTATGAGCAGTTCTTC.

The chain links TRBV29-1 to TRBJ2-1, with 9 bases identical to TRBD2. CDR1 is SQVTM, CDR2 ANQGSEA, per germline. V trimming: 8 bases; J trimming: 9 bases; junction bases outside the gene matches: 20. This CDR3 region has 16 residues. For the CDR3, the DNA is TGCAGCTTGGCAGACTATAGCGGGAGTACTGGGAGTGAGCAGTTCTTC. It codes for CSLADYSGSTGSEQFF.

This clonotype was found a few times. The chain couples TRBV6-2 or TRBV6-3 to TRBJ2-1, with 10 bases lining up with TRBD2. The CDR3 has 15 amino acids. Looked up from germline, CDR1 is MNHEY and CDR2 is SVGEGT. The J segment lost 3 bases and the V segment lost 6 bases, leaving 5 bases of the junction unmatched. CDR3 in DNA: TGTGCCAGCAGCCCTAGCGGGGGCCACTACAATGAGCAGTTCTTC. It specifies CASSPSGGHYNEQFF.